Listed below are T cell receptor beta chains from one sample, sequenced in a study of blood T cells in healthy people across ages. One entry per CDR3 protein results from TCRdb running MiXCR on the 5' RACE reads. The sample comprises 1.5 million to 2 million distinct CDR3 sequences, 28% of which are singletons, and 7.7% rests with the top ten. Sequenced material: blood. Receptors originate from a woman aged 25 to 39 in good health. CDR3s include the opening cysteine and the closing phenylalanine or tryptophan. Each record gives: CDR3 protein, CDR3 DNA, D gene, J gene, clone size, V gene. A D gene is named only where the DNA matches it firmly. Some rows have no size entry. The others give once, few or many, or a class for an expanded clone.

CDR3aa: CASSQGQGRDTQYF; CDR3nt: TGCGCCAGCAGCCAAGGGCAGGGTCGGGATACGCAGTATTTT; d_gene: .; j_gene: TRBJ2-3; abundance: few; v_gene: TRBV4-1
CDR3aa: CASSLGMGAGFQETQYF; CDR3nt: TGCGCCAGCAGCTTGGGAATGGGGGCAGGCTTCCAAGAGACCCAGTACTTC; d_gene: .; j_gene: TRBJ2-5; abundance: .; v_gene: TRBV5-1
CDR3aa: CASSAPSGFTDTQYF; CDR3nt: TGTGCCAGCAGCGCTCCCTCGGGATTCACAGATACGCAGTATTTT; d_gene: .; j_gene: TRBJ2-3; abundance: .; v_gene: TRBV5-4
CDR3aa: CSVSGTGTGDRRRGYTF; CDR3nt: TGCAGCGTTTCGGGGACCGGGACAGGAGACCGGCGGCGTGGCTACACCTTC; d_gene: TRBD1; j_gene: TRBJ1-2; abundance: many; v_gene: TRBV29-1
CDR3aa: CASSPLGGSSPLHF; CDR3nt: TGTGCCAGCAGCCCTCTCGGGGGGTCTTCACCCCTCCACTTT; d_gene: .; j_gene: TRBJ1-6; abundance: few; v_gene: TRBV7-9
CDR3aa: CASSLRGLATYEQYF; CDR3nt: TGTGCCAGCAGCTTAAGGGGACTAGCGACCTACGAGCAGTACTTC; d_gene: TRBD2; j_gene: TRBJ2-7; abundance: .; v_gene: TRBV5-6
CDR3aa: CSASGTRINEQFF; CDR3nt: TGCAGTGCTTCCGGGACTAGGATTAATGAGCAGTTCTTC; d_gene: TRBD2; j_gene: TRBJ2-1; abundance: .; v_gene: TRBV20-1
CDR3aa: CASSFPSSGGTYSYNEQFF; CDR3nt: TGTGCCAGCAGTTTCCCCTCAAGCGGGGGGACTTACTCCTACAATGAGCAGTTCTTC; d_gene: TRBD2; j_gene: TRBJ2-1; abundance: few; v_gene: TRBV28
CDR3aa: CASSRDRGNSGANVLTF; CDR3nt: TGTGCCAGCTCCCGGGACAGGGGTAACTCTGGGGCCAACGTCCTGACTTTC; d_gene: TRBD1; j_gene: TRBJ2-6; abundance: few; v_gene: TRBV18
CDR3aa: CASSDRFRGYTF; CDR3nt: TGTGCCAGCAGTGACAGGTTTCGTGGCTACACCTTC; d_gene: .; j_gene: TRBJ1-2; abundance: few; v_gene: TRBV27
CDR3aa: CASSALSSGADTQYF; CDR3nt: TGTGCCAGCAGCGCGTTGTCTAGCGGCGCAGATACGCAGTATTTT; d_gene: TRBD2; j_gene: TRBJ2-3; abundance: few; v_gene: TRBV9
CDR3aa: CASSQGLAGDDDTQYF; CDR3nt: TGCGCCAGCAGCCAAGGACTAGCGGGAGATGACGATACGCAGTATTTT; d_gene: TRBD2; j_gene: TRBJ2-3; abundance: few; v_gene: TRBV4-3
CDR3aa: CASRLTGLGYNEQFF; CDR3nt: TGTGCCAGCAGACTAACAGGGTTGGGGTACAATGAGCAGTTCTTC; d_gene: .; j_gene: TRBJ2-1; abundance: few; v_gene: TRBV12-3/TRBV12-4
CDR3aa: CASSLQDRFIETQYF; CDR3nt: TGTGCCAGCAGTCTTCAAGACAGGTTCATAGAGACCCAGTACTTC; d_gene: .; j_gene: TRBJ2-5; abundance: .; v_gene: TRBV7-2
CDR3aa: CASSQTGQGVYEQFF; CDR3nt: TGCGCCAGCAGCCAAACTGGACAGGGGGTATATGAGCAGTTCTTC; d_gene: TRBD1; j_gene: TRBJ2-1; abundance: few; v_gene: TRBV4-3
CDR3aa: CASSKQGGGEKLFF; CDR3nt: TGTGCCAGCAGTAAACAGGGAGGGGGTGAAAAACTGTTTTTT; d_gene: .; j_gene: TRBJ1-4; abundance: .; v_gene: TRBV6-6
CDR3aa: CASSLSTGATNEKLFF; CDR3nt: TGTGCCAGCAGCCTCTCGACGGGGGCAACTAATGAAAAACTGTTTTTT; d_gene: .; j_gene: TRBJ1-4; abundance: few; v_gene: TRBV7-2
CDR3aa: CASRYHGAYEQYF; CDR3nt: TGTGCCAGCAGGTATCATGGGGCCTACGAGCAGTACTTC; d_gene: .; j_gene: TRBJ2-7; abundance: .; v_gene: TRBV6-1
CDR3aa: CSPYRTNEQFF; CDR3nt: TGCAGCCCTTACCGAACCAATGAGCAGTTCTTC; d_gene: .; j_gene: TRBJ2-1; abundance: many; v_gene: TRBV20-1
CDR3aa: CASSVGLAQPQHF; CDR3nt: TGTGCCAGCAGCGTAGGTCTGGCTCAGCCCCAGCATTTT; d_gene: .; j_gene: TRBJ1-5; abundance: .; v_gene: TRBV9
CDR3aa: CASSEDRGGTEAFF; CDR3nt: TGTGCCAGCAGTGAGGACAGGGGCGGCACTGAAGCTTTCTTT; d_gene: TRBD1; j_gene: TRBJ1-1; abundance: few; v_gene: TRBV2
CDR3aa: CASSVRQGSNEQFF; CDR3nt: TGCGCCAGCAGCGTTAGACAGGGGTCAAATGAGCAGTTCTTC; d_gene: TRBD1; j_gene: TRBJ2-1; abundance: .; v_gene: TRBV5-1
CDR3aa: CASSLSGTVGEQYF; CDR3nt: TGTGCCAGCTCCCTCAGCGGTACCGTGGGGGAGCAGTACTTC; d_gene: .; j_gene: TRBJ2-7; abundance: .; v_gene: TRBV18
CDR3aa: CASSVTARTDTQYF; CDR3nt: TGTGCCAGCAGCGTAACTGCCCGCACAGATACGCAGTATTTT; d_gene: .; j_gene: TRBJ2-3; abundance: .; v_gene: TRBV9
CDR3aa: CVSSQEDGDRDTQYF; CDR3nt: TGTGTCAGCAGCCAAGAGGACGGGGACCGCGATACGCAGTATTTT; d_gene: .; j_gene: TRBJ2-3; abundance: once; v_gene: TRBV4-2
CDR3aa: CASSFAGSSYNEQYF; CDR3nt: TGTGCCAGCAGTTTCGCAGGGAGCTCCTACAATGAGCAGTACTTC; d_gene: .; j_gene: TRBJ2-7; abundance: .; v_gene: TRBV28
CDR3aa: CSARAWAGEPQHF; CDR3nt: TGCAGTGCTAGAGCCTGGGCAGGGGAGCCCCAGCATTTT; d_gene: .; j_gene: TRBJ1-5; abundance: .; v_gene: TRBV20-1
CDR3aa: CAWSGLEVGSNNEQYF; CDR3nt: TGTGCCTGGAGTGGTCTCGAGGTTGGGTCGAACAATGAGCAGTACTTC; d_gene: .; j_gene: TRBJ2-7; abundance: few; v_gene: TRBV30
CDR3aa: CASSQEGAGYGYTF; CDR3nt: TGCGCCAGCAGCCAAGAGGGGGCGGGCTATGGCTACACCTTC; d_gene: .; j_gene: TRBJ1-2; abundance: few; v_gene: TRBV4-3
CDR3aa: CASSLVREPQETQYF; CDR3nt: TGCGCCAGCAGCTTAGTGCGAGAACCACAAGAGACCCAGTACTTC; d_gene: .; j_gene: TRBJ2-5; abundance: many; v_gene: TRBV5-1
CDR3aa: CASRQTGVENQYF; CDR3nt: TGTGCCAGCAGGCAAACAGGGGTGGAGAACCAGTACTTC; d_gene: TRBD1; j_gene: TRBJ2-5; abundance: .; v_gene: TRBV28
CDR3aa: CATRSGTSTEAFF; CDR3nt: TGTGCCACCAGATCCGGGACGAGCACTGAAGCTTTCTTT; d_gene: .; j_gene: TRBJ1-1; abundance: .; v_gene: TRBV24-1
CDR3aa: CASSWTVGYEQYF; CDR3nt: TGTGCCAGCAGTTGGACAGTGGGCTACGAGCAGTACTTC; d_gene: .; j_gene: TRBJ2-7; abundance: .; v_gene: TRBV6-5
CDR3aa: CASSPSRADNSPLHF; CDR3nt: TGCGCCAGCAGCCCCAGCCGGGCAGATAATTCACCCCTCCACTTT; d_gene: .; j_gene: TRBJ1-6; abundance: .; v_gene: TRBV5-1
CDR3aa: CASSISGGASFF; CDR3nt: TGTGCCAGCAGCATTAGCGGGGGGGCCTCGTTCTTC; d_gene: TRBD2; j_gene: TRBJ2-1; abundance: many; v_gene: TRBV7-3
CDR3aa: CSASEPGRRTDTQYF; CDR3nt: TGCAGTGCTAGTGAGCCGGGACGGAGGACAGATACGCAGTATTTT; d_gene: .; j_gene: TRBJ2-3; abundance: .; v_gene: TRBV20-1
CDR3aa: CASKTGQGTVGLTGELFF; CDR3nt: TGTGCCAGCAAAACGGGCCAGGGGACGGTCGGTCTTACCGGGGAGCTGTTTTTT; d_gene: .; j_gene: TRBJ2-2; abundance: .; v_gene: TRBV6-1